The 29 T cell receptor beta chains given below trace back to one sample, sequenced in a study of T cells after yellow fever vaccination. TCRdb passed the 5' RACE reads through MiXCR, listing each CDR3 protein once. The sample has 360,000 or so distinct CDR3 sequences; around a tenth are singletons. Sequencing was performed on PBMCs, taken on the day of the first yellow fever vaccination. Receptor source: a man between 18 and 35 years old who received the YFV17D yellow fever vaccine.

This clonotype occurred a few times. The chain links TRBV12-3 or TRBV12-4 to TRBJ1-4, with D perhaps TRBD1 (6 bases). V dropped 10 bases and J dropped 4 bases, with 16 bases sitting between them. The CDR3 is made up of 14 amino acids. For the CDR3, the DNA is TGTGCCACCTCTTGGGGGCTCGGTAATGAAAAACTGTTTTTT. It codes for CATSWGLGNEKLFF.

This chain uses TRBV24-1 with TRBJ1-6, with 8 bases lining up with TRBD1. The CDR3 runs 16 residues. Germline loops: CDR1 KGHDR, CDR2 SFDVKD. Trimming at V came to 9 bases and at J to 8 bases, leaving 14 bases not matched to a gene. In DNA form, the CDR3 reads TGTGCCACCGGCCGCGGCAGGGGGCGCATTGATTCACCCCTCCACTTT. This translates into CATGRGRGRIDSPLHF.

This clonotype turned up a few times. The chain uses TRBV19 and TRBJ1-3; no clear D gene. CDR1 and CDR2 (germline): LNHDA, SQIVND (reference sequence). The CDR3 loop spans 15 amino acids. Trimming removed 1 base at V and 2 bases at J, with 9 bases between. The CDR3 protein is CASSIAGGTGNTIYF. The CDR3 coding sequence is TGTGCCAGTAGTATAGCCGGAGGAACTGGAAACACCATATATTTT.

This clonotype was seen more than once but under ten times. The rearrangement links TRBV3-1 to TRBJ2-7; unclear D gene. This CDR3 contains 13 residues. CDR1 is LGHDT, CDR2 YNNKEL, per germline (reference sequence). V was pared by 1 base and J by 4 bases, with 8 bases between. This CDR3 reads CASSQGSGYEQYV. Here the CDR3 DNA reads TGTGCCAGCAGCCAAGGAAGTGGGTACGAGCAGTACGTC.

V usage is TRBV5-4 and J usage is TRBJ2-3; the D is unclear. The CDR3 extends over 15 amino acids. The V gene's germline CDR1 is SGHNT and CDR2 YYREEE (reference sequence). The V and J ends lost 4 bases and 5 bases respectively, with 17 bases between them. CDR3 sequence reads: CASSSSVSKGDTQYF. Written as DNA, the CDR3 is TGTGCCAGCAGCAGTTCCGTCTCTAAGGGAGATACGCAGTATTTT.

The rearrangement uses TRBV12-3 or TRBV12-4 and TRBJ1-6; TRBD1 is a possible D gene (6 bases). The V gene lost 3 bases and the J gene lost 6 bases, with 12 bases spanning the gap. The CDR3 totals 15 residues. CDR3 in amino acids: CASSFLGRGNSPLHF. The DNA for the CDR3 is TGTGCCAGCAGTTTTCTGGGCAGGGGTAATTCACCCCTCCACTTT.

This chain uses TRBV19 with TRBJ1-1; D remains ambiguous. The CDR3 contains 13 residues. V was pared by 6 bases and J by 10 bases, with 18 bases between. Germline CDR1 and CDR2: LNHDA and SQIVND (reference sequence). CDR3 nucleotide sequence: TGTGCCAGTAGCCGGATCGATGGTGGTCGAGCTTTCTTT. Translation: CASSRIDGGRAFF.

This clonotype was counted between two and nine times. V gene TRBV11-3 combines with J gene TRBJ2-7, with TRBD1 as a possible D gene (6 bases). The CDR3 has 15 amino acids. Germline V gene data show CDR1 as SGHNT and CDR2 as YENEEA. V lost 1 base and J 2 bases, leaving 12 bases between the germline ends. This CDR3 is CASSLGGRQAYEQYF. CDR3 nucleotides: TGTGCCAGCAGCTTAGGCGGTCGACAGGCCTACGAGCAGTACTTC.

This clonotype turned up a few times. For the CDR3, the DNA is TGTGCCACCAGTGACGCCGACAGGCCCGACAGGCACGGGGAGCTGTTTTTT. The encoded protein is CATSDADRPDRHGELFF. The chain combines TRBV24-1 with TRBJ2-2, with D tentatively TRBD1 (6 bases). Germline CDR1 is KGHDR and CDR2 is SFDVKD. V shed 4 bases and J shed 7 bases, with 21 bases lying between them. The CDR3 extends over 17 amino acids.

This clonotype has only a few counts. CDR3 sequence (DNA): TGTGCCAGCAAAGAGACGGCTGCCTACGAGCAGTACTTC. Its protein product is CASKETAAYEQYF. This sequence joins TRBV5-5 and TRBJ2-7, with D unresolved. CDR1 and CDR2 from the germline V gene are SGHKS and YYEKEE (reference sequence). V shed 6 bases and J shed 2 bases, with 12 bases lying between them. This CDR3 has 13 residues.

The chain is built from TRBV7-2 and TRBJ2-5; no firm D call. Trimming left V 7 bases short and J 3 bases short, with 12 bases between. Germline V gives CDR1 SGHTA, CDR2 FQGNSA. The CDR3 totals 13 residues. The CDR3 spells CASTRFGEETQYF. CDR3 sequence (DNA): TGTGCCAGCACCAGATTTGGGGAAGAGACCCAGTACTTC.

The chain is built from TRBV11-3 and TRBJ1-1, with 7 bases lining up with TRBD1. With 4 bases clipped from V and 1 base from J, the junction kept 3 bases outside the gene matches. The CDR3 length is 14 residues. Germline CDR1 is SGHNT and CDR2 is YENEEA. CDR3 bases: TGTGCCAGCAGCTCAAGGACAGGGAACACTGAAGCTTTCTTT. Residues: CASSSRTGNTEAFF. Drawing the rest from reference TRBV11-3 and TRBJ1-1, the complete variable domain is EAGVVQSPRYKIIEKKQPVAFWCNPISGHNTLYWYLQNLGQGPELLIRYENEEAVDDSQLPKDRFSAERLKGVDSTLKIQPAELGDSAVYLCASSSRTGNTEAFFGQGTRLTVV.

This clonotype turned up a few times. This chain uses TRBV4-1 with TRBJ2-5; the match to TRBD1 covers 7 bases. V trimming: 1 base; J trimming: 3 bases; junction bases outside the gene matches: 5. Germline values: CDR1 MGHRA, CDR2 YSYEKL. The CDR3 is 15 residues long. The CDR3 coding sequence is TGCGCCAGCAGCCAAGTGACGCAGGGGGAAGAGACCCAGTACTTC. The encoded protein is CASSQVTQGEETQYF.

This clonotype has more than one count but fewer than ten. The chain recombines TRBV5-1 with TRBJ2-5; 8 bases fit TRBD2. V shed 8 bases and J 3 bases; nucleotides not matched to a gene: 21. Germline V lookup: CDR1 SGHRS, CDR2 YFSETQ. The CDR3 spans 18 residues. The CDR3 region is CARGTADRPTGGEETQYF. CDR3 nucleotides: TGCGCCAGGGGGACTGCCGACCGTCCCACCGGGGGGGAAGAGACCCAGTACTTC.

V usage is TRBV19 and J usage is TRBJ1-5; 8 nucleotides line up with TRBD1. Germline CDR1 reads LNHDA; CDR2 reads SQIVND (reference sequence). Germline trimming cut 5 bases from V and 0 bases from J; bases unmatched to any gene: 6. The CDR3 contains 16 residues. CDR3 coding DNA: TGTGCCAGTAGTCGAGGACAGGGCGATAGCAATCAGCCCCAGCATTTT. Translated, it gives CASSRGQGDSNQPQHF.

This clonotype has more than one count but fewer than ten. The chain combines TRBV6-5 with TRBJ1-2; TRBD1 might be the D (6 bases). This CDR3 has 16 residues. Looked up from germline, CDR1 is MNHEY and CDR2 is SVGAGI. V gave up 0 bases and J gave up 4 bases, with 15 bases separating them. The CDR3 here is CASSYSKIGGGYGYTF. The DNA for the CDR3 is TGTGCCAGCAGTTACTCGAAAATCGGGGGCGGCTATGGCTACACCTTC.

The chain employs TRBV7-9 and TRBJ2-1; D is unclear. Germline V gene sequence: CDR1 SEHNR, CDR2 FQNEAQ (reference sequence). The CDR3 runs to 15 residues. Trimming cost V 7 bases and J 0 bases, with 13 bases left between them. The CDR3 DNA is TGTGCCAGCACGAAGCGATTCACCTCCTACAATGAGCAGTTCTTC. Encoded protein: CASTKRFTSYNEQFF. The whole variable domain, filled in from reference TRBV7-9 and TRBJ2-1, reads DTGVSQNPRHKITKRGQNVTFRCDPISEHNRLYWYRQTLGQGPEFLTYFQNEAQLEKSRLLSDRFSAERPKGSFSTLEIQRTEQGDSAMYLCASTKRFTSYNEQFFGPGTRLTVL.

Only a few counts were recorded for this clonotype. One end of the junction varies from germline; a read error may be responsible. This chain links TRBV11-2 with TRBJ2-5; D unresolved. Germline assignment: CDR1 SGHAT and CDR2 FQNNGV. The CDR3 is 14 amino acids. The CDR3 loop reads CAGSLGSNQETQYF. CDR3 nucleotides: TGTGCCGGCAGCTTGGGATCTAACCAAGAGACCCAGTACTTC.

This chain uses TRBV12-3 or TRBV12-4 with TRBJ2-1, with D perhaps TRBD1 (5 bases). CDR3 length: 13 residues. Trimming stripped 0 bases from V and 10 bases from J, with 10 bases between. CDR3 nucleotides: TGTGCCAGCAGTTTAGCCCCCAGGGCAGAGCAGTTCTTC. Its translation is CASSLAPRAEQFF.

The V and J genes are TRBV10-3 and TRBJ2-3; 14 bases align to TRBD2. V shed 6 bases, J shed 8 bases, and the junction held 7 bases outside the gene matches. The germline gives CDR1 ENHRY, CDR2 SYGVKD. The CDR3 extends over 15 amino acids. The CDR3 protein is CAISQGLAGAVTQYF. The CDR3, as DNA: TGTGCCATCAGCCAGGGACTAGCGGGGGCAGTTACGCAGTATTTT.

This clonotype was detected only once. The CDR3 DNA follows: TGTGCCAGCACTAACTCACGGTGGGGGTACAATGAGCAGTTCTTC. Encoded protein: CASTNSRWGYNEQFF. V gene TRBV6-2 or TRBV6-3 combines with J gene TRBJ2-1, with D perhaps TRBD1 or TRBD2 (5 bases each). Germline CDR1 MNHEY, CDR2 SVGEGT. This CDR3 is 15 amino acids long. V lost 7 bases to trimming and J lost 4 bases, with 17 bases between them.

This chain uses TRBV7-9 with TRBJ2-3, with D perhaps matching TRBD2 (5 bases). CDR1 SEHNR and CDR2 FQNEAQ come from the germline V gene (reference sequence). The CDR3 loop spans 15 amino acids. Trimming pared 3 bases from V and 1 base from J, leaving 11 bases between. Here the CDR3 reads CASSFGVGGTDTQYF. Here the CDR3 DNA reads TGTGCCAGCAGCTTCGGGGTCGGAGGCACAGATACGCAGTATTTT.

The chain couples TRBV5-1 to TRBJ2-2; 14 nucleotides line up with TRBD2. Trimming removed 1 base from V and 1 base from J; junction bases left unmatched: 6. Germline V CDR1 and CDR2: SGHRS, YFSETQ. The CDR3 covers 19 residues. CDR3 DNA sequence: TGCGCCAGCAGCTTGTTGACTAGCGGGGGGGCCCGGAACACCGGGGAGCTGTTTTTT. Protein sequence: CASSLLTSGGARNTGELFF.

This chain's CDR3 is CASSWLNREGETQYF. CDR3 DNA: TGTGCCAGCAGCTGGCTTAATAGGGAGGGAGAGACCCAGTACTTC. This chain uses TRBV7-9 with TRBJ2-5, with 7 bases aligning to TRBD2. Trimming took 4 bases from V and 4 from J; bases not matched to a gene: 9. Germline V lookup: CDR1 SEHNR, CDR2 FQNEAQ (reference sequence). This CDR3 spans 15 amino acids.

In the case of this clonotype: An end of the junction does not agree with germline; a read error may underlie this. CDR3 nucleotides: TGCGCCTGCAGCCAGGGAGTCCTCTCCTACAATGAGCAGTTCTTC. Translating gives CACSQGVLSYNEQFF. The genes are TRBV5-1 and TRBJ2-1; D may match TRBD1 or TRBD2 (5 bases each). Germline CDR1 reads SGHRS; CDR2 reads YFSETQ. This CDR3 contains 15 residues.

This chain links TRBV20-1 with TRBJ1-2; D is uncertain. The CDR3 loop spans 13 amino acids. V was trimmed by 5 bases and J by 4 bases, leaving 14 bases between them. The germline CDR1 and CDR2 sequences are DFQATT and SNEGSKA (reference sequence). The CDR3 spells CSAAAGVVYGYTF. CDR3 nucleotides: TGCAGTGCTGCCGCCGGGGTAGTCTATGGCTACACCTTC.

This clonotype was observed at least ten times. The CDR3 here is CSERTGDIQYF. The CDR3 bases are TGCAGCGAGAGGACAGGTGACATTCAGTACTTC. The gene calls are TRBV29-1 and TRBJ2-4, with TRBD1 identical over 7 bases. Germline lookup yields CDR1 SQVTM and CDR2 ANQGSEA. The V and J ends lost 7 bases and 8 bases, in that order; junction bases with no gene match: 5. CDR3 length: 11 amino acids.

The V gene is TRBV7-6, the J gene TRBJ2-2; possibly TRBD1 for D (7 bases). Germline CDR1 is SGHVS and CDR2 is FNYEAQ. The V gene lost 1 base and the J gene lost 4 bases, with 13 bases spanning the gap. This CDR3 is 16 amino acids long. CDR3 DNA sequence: TGTGCCAGCAGCTTAGGGCAGGGGGGTATCACCGGGGAGCTGTTTTTT. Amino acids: CASSLGQGGITGELFF.

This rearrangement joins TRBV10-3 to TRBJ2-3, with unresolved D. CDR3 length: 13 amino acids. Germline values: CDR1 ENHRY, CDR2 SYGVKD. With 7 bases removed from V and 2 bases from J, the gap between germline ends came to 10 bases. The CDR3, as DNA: TGTGCCATCACGGGCCACCTCACAGATACGCAGTATTTT. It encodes CAITGHLTDTQYF.